These T cell receptor beta chains were read from a single sample in a study of cytotoxic CD8 clonotypes in ibrutinib-treated CLL. Sequencing was performed with immunoSEQ multiplex PCR; in TCRdb, only in-frame clones are kept and a portion is missing. The data show 150,000 or so clones, roughly three quarters seen once. Sequencing used PBMCs, obtained after 12 months of ibrutinib treatment. These receptors were collected from a human donor with chronic lymphocytic leukemia. Both conserved end residues are part of each CDR3. Fields, in order: J gene, D gene, V gene, clone size, CDR3 length, CDR3 DNA, CDR3 protein. D genes are given only for firm matches. A clone size is listed for some rows: how often the clone was seen (once, few, many), or a class if it is expanded.

TRBJ1-1	.	TRBV30	.	14	TGTGCCTGGAGTCTGGGGGCCGTGAACACTGAAGCTTTCTTT	CAWSLGAVNTEAFF
TRBJ2-3	.	TRBV7-9	.	12	TGTGCCAGCAGCCGACCCCCGGGTACGCAGTATTTT	CASSRPPGTQYF
TRBJ1-4	.	TRBV27	.	13	TGTGCCAGCAGTTTGGGAACAGCCGGAAAACTGTTTTTT	CASSLGTAGKLFF
TRBJ2-1	.	TRBV7-2	.	14	TGTGCCAGCAGCCAGAGACAGTTTCCCCATGAGCAGTTCTTC	CASSQRQFPHEQFF
TRBJ1-3	TRBD1	TRBV9	.	15	TGTGCCAGCAGCGTAGATCAGGGGGCTGGAAACACCATATATTTT	CASSVDQGAGNTIYF
TRBJ1-2	.	TRBV27	.	14	TGTGCCAGCAGTTTTGGCGGGGGGCCGCGCGGCTACACCTTC	CASSFGGGPRGYTF
TRBJ2-1	.	TRBV2	.	11	TGTGCCAGCAAAGAGGGGATTGAGCAGTTCTTC	CASKEGIEQFF
TRBJ1-5	.	TRBV2	few	14	TGTGCCAGCAGTGAAGTGGTGAGCAATCAGCCCCAGCATTTT	CASSEVVSNQPQHF
TRBJ1-1	.	TRBV7-3	.	14	TGTGCCAGCAGCTCCTCCGACAAGAACACTGAAGCTTTCTTT	CASSSSDKNTEAFF
TRBJ2-7	TRBD2	TRBV5-6	.	14	TGTGCCAGCAGCTTCTTAGCGGGAGCCTACGAGCAGTACTTC	CASSFLAGAYEQYF
TRBJ2-7	TRBD2	TRBV28	.	13	TGTGCCAGCTGGGCGGGAGAACCCTACGAGCAGTACTTC	CASWAGEPYEQYF
TRBJ2-1	.	TRBV6-5	.	16	TGTGCCAGCAGTTACTCTCTATCACGTACACGGGATGAGCAGTTCTTC	CASSYSLSRTRDEQFF
TRBJ2-7	TRBD2	TRBV4-3	.	14	TGCGCCAGCAGCCAATCTAGCGGGAGACACGAGCAGTACTTC	CASSQSSGRHEQYF
TRBJ1-5	TRBD1	TRBV7-9	.	15	TGTGCCAGCAGCTCTGGGGACAGGGCGGATCAGCCCCAGCATTTT	CASSSGDRADQPQHF
TRBJ1-2	.	TRBV19	few	13	TGTGCCAGTAGTATAGTTTCCGGGTCTGGCTACACCTTC	CASSIVSGSGYTF
TRBJ2-3	.	TRBV7-3	once	15	TGTGCCAGCAGTCATGGGACAATAAGCACAGATACGCAGTATTTT	CASSHGTISTDTQYF
TRBJ2-7	TRBD2	TRBV6-6	.	15	TGTGCCAGCAGGGGGACTAGCGGGAGCTCCTACGAGCAGTACTTC	CASRGTSGSSYEQYF
TRBJ2-1	.	TRBV4-2	.	14	TGTGCCAGCAGCCAAGAAGGGGCTGGTGGTGAGCAGTTCTTC	CASSQEGAGGEQFF
TRBJ2-5	.	TRBV27	.	13	TGTGCCAGCAGAGGGCCTTCCAAGAAGACCCAGTACTTC	CASRGPSKKTQYF
TRBJ2-5	.	TRBV30	.	20	TGTGCCTGGAGTGTACGTTGGTCTCCCGGTCCCCGGGGAGGTCTAGAGACCCAGTACTTC	CAWSVRWSPGPRGGLETQYF
TRBJ1-5	.	TRBV30	.	15	TGTGCCTGGAACCTGGGGCGTAATAGCAATCAGCCCCAGCATTTT	CAWNLGRNSNQPQHF
TRBJ1-1	.	TRBV5-6	.	17	TGTGCCAGCAGCTTGGAATCGAGGCTCTGGAAGAACACTGAAGCTTTCTTT	CASSLESRLWKNTEAFF
TRBJ1-1	TRBD1	TRBV13	.	14	TGTGCCAGCAGGGGGACAGGTTTGAACACTGAAGCTTTCTTT	CASRGTGLNTEAFF
TRBJ2-2	.	TRBV10-1	once	13	TGCGCCAGCAGTGTAGCTGCAACCGGGGAGCTGTTTTTT	CASSVAATGELFF
TRBJ2-1	.	TRBV10-3	.	13	TGTGCCATCAGTGGGGAGGGGGTCTATGAGCAGTTCTTC	CAISGEGVYEQFF
TRBJ2-7	TRBD2	TRBV9	.	17	TGTGCCAGCAGCGCGAGAGCGGGAGGGCATGTCAGGGACGAGCAGTACTTC	CASSARAGGHVRDEQYF